This entry describes one TCR beta chain. What it binds is unknown. This sample is part of a study of T cell responses to AZD1222 COVID-19 vaccine. Across the study: Pooled in the analysis were second doses at about 4 or about 12 weeks.

Clones were sequenced by immunoSEQ multiplex PCR, and TCRdb holds only the in-frame ones, with some missing. Found here are 80,000 or so clones, nearly 90% of them singletons; the top ten hold approximately 1.6%. Study-level results: Nearly half of spike-specific TCRs reportedly target variant regions that are unmutated in the B.1.351 and B.1.1.7 variants. Clonal diversity was possibly underestimated, and white British individuals and females predominated among donors.

V lost 2 bases to trimming and J lost 5 bases, with 9 bases between them. The CDR3 spans 12 residues. Germline CDR1 and CDR2: SQVTM and ANQGSEA. The TCR was taken from an adult in good health. Sequenced here: peripheral blood, sampled on day 0 of AZD1222 vaccination. This chain links TRBV29-1 with TRBJ1-1, with D hard to call. The CDR3 region has the DNA TGCAGCGTTGAAAGGCCGGGGACTGAAGCTTTCTTT. The encoded protein is CSVERPGTEAFF. The full variable domain, in which reference TRBV29-1 and TRBJ1-1 provide the parts outside the CDR3, is SAVISQKPSRDICQRGTSLTIQCQVDSQVTMMFWYRQQPGQSLTLIATANQGSEATYESGFVIDKFPISRPNLTFSTLTVSNMSPEDSSIYLCSVERPGTEAFFGQGTRLTVV.